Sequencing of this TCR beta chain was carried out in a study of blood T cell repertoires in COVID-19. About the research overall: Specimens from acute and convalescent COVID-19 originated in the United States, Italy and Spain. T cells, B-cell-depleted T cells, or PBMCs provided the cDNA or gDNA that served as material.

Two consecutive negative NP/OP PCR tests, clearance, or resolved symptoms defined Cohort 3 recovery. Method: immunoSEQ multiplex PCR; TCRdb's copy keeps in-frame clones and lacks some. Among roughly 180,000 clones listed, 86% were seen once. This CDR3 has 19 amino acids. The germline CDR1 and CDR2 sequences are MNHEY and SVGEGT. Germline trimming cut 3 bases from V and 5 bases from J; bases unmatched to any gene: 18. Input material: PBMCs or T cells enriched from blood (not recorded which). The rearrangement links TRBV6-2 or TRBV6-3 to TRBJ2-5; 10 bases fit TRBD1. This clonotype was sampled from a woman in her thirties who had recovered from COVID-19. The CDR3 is CASSYQTGTGVVFSETQYF. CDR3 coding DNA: TGTGCCAGCAGTTATCAGACCGGGACAGGGGTCGTTTTTTCGGAGACCCAGTACTTC.